This TCR beta chain comes out of a study of early T cells in non-severe SARS-CoV-2 infection. The wider study: Alpha and beta chains were unpaired, from unsorted whole-blood bulk RNA. Study-level points and caveats: VDJdb-based matching was biased toward anti-spike CD8 responses and missed private and CD4 specificities.

Separate cDNA molecules each had unique molecular identifiers attached to them. A single record per CDR3 protein comes from TCRdb applying MiXCR to the 5' RACE reads. This repertoire shows some 76,000 distinct CDR3 sequences, about a sixth found once; its top ten account for around 10%. This clonotype was recorded a few times. Its antigen is currently unknown. What was sequenced was whole blood. This TCR derives from an adult who was a healthcare worker with PCR-confirmed SARS-CoV-2 infection or an uninfected control (not recorded which).

CDR3 nucleotide sequence: TGTGCCAGCAGCTTAGAGCCTAGCGGGAGAAGCGGCTACGAGCAGTACTTC. Translated: CASSLEPSGRSGYEQYF. This rearrangement joins TRBV7-2 to TRBJ2-7, with 10 bases fitting TRBD2. The J segment lost 3 bases and the V segment lost 1 base, leaving 9 bases of the junction unmatched. Germline V gene sequence: CDR1 SGHTA, CDR2 FQGNSA. The CDR3 is 17 amino acids.